This T cell receptor beta chain was found in a study of blood T cell repertoires in COVID-19. Whole-study context: Both acute and convalescent COVID-19 samples were obtained from the United States, Italy and Spain. PBMCs, B-cell-depleted T cells, or T cells provided the cDNA or gDNA that made up the material.

Original analysis: Scientists estimated how many nucleated cells there were by amplifying reference gene primers. Sequencing was performed with immunoSEQ multiplex PCR; in TCRdb, only in-frame clones are kept and a portion is missing. The V and J calls and clone size are taken from that table; D and trimming were inferred from the DNA. This sample has 30,000 to 45,000 clones, with 60% to 85% found just once. The V gene's germline CDR1 is MDHEN and CDR2 SYDVKM. The CDR3 spans 16 residues. Trimming removed 3 bases from V and 7 bases from J, with 21 bases in between. The sequence was obtained from a man in his 60s with active COVID-19. The source material was peripheral blood. The rearrangement joins TRBV28 to TRBJ1-1, with a weak D call TRBD1 (6 bases). In DNA, the CDR3 is TGTGCCAGCAGTTTGTTCGTCTTAGGGGGAAAGGGTGAAGCTTTCTTT. Residues: CASSLFVLGGKGEAFF.